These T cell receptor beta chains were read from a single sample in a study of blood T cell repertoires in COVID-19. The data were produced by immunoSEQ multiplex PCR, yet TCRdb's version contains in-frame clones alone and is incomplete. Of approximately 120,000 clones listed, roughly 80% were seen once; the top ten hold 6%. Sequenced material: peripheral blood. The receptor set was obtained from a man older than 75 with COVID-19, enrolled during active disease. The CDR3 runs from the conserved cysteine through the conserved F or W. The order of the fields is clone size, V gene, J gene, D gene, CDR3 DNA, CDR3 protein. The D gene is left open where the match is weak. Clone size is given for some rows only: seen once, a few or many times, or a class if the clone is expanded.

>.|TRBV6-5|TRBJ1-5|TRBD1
TGTGCCAGCTGCCGTGACAGGGATGTTCAGCCCCAGCATTTT
CASCRDRDVQPQHF
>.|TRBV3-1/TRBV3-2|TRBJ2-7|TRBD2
TGTGCCAGCAGCCAGGGACTAGCGGGAGCCTACGAGCAGTACTTC
CASSQGLAGAYEQYF
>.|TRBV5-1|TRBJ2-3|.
TGCGCCAGCAGCCACGGTCCCTCCGGTACAGATACGCAGTATTTT
CASSHGPSGTDTQYF
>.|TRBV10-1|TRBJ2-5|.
TGCGCCACTACGGGATGGTCGGCGGCCCAGTACTTC
CATTGWSAAQYF
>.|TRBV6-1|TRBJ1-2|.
TGTGCCAGCAGTGAAGCGGCAGACTATGGCTACACCTTC
CASSEAADYGYTF
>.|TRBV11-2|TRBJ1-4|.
TGTGCCAGCAGCTCACCGACGACAGAGACTGAAAAACTGTTTTTT
CASSSPTTETEKLFF
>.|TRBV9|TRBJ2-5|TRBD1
TGTGCCAGCAGCGTAGAGGGGACAGGTATAGAGACCCAGTACTTC
CASSVEGTGIETQYF
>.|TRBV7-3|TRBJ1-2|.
TGTGCCAGCAACGACCCCGGGACACCGCCTAACTATGGCTACACCTTC
CASNDPGTPPNYGYTF
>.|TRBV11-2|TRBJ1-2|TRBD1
TGTGCCAGCAGCTCCGGGACAGGGGGCGCAAGGGGCTACACCTTC
CASSSGTGGARGYTF
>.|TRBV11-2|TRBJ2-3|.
TGTGCCAGCAGCCCGTACAGCGGCGCCGTCACAGATACGCAGTATTTT
CASSPYSGAVTDTQYF
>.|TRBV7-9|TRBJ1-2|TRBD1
TGTGCCAGCAGAGAACAGGGGGCGTGGGGTGGCTACACCTTC
CASREQGAWGGYTF
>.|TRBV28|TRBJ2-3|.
TGTGCCAGCAGTTTATTAGGGGTCAGCACAGATACGCAGTATTTT
CASSLLGVSTDTQYF
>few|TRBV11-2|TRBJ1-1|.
TGTGCCAGCAGCTTAGCACGAGCCACCACTGAAGCTTTCTTT
CASSLARATTEAFF
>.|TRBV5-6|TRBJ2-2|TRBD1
TGTGCCAGCAGCTCGGAATTGGACAGGACGAACACCGGGGAGCTGTTTTTT
CASSSELDRTNTGELFF
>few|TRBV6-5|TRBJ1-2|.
TGTGCCAGCAGTTCTCAGGGAAACGGCTACACCTTC
CASSSQGNGYTF
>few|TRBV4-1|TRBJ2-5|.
TGCGCCAGCAGCCAAACGGAGGGTTCGGGTGAGACCCAGTACTTC
CASSQTEGSGETQYF
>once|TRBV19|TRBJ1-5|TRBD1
TGTGCCAGTAGTATTGGATCAGGGGGTAGCAATCAGCCCCAGCATTTT
CASSIGSGGSNQPQHF
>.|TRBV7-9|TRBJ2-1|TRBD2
TGTGCCAGCAGCTCGCTCGGGACTAGCGGGATTAATGAGCAGTTCTTC
CASSSLGTSGINEQFF
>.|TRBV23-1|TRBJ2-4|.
TGCGCCAGCAGTCAAACAGGGCATCAGGACATTCAGTACTTC
CASSQTGHQDIQYF
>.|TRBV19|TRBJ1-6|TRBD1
TGTGCCAGTAATCCCGGGGGACAGGGAAATTCACCCCTCCACTTT
CASNPGGQGNSPLHF
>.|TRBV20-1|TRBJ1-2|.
TGCAGTGCTAGCGATCAGTGGGGCTACACCTTC
CSASDQWGYTF
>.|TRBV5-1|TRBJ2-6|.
TGCGCCAGCAGCTCGGGCTCTGGGGCCAACGTCCTGACTTTC
CASSSGSGANVLTF
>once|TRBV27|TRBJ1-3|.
TGTGCCAGCAGCTCCACTCCAGGGTTTGGAAACACCATATATTTT
CASSSTPGFGNTIYF
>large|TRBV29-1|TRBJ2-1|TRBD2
TGCAGCGTTGAATGGTGGGGTAGCGGGAGGATTAGCAATGAGCAGTTCTTC
CSVEWWGSGRISNEQFF
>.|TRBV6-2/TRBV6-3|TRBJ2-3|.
TGTGCCAGCAGCTCCCCTAGGCCATTTAGCACAGATACGCAGTATTTT
CASSSPRPFSTDTQYF
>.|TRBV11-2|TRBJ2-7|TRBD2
TGTGCCAGCAGCTTACTAGCGGGAGGTGGCGAGCAGTACTTC
CASSLLAGGGEQYF
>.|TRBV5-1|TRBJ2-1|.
TGCGCCAGCAGCTTAGGACTTCCCCCCTACAATGAGCAGTTCTTC
CASSLGLPPYNEQFF
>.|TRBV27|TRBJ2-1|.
TGTGCCACAGGGTTGGTTGAGCAGTTCTTC
CATGLVEQFF
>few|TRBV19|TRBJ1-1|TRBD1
TGTGCCAGTACTCCAAGAGTGGGACAGGGGAGGCCTGAAGCTTTCTTT
CASTPRVGQGRPEAFF
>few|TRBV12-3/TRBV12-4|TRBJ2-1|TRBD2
TGTGCCAGCAGTTTGGGACTAGTGGGTGAGCAGTTCTTC
CASSLGLVGEQFF
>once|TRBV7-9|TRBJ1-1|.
TGTGCCAGCAGCTCAGTGACAGGCGAAGGGACTGAAGCTTTCTTT
CASSSVTGEGTEAFF
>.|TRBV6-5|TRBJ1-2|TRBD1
TGTGCCAGCAGTTACGGGTCGGCCACAGGGGTTGGCTACACCTTC
CASSYGSATGVGYTF
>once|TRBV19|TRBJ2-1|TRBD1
TGTGCCAGTAGTGTAACAGGGGGCAATGAGCAGTTCTTC
CASSVTGGNEQFF
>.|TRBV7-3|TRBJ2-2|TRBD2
TGTGCCAGCTCTGGATCGGGGGGCACCGGGGAGCTGTTTTTT
CASSGSGGTGELFF
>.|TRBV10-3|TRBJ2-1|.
TGTGCCATCAGGAATCCGACTAGATCATCGCAAAGTGAGCAGTTCTTC
CAIRNPTRSSQSEQFF
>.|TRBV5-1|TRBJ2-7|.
TGCGCCAGCAGCTGGGCCCAGTACGGGGGATACGAGCAGTACTTC
CASSWAQYGGYEQYF
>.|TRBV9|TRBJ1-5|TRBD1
TGTGCCAGCAGCGTTCAGGGGGGAGATCAGCCCCAGCATTTT
CASSVQGGDQPQHF
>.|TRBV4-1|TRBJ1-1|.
TGCGCCAGCAGCCTCCAGGTGCAGAGAGATGAAGCTTTCTTT
CASSLQVQRDEAFF
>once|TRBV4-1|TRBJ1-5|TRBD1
TGCGCCAGCAGCCAAGGGGGACAGGGGGAAATTGGGAATCAGCCCCAGCATTTT
CASSQGGQGEIGNQPQHF
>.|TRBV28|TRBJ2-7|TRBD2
TGTGCCAGCAGTTTTACTCTAGCGGGGGTCTCCTACGAGCAGTACTTC
CASSFTLAGVSYEQYF
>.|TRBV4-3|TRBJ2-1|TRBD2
TGCGCCAGCAGCCAAGATGGCGGGAGGGCCGCAAATGAGCAGTTCTTC
CASSQDGGRAANEQFF
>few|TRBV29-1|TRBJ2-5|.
TGCAGCGTCGAAGTAGCGACTCAAGAGACCCAGTACTTC
CSVEVATQETQYF
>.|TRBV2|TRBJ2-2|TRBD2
TGTGCCAGCAGGAAGGGACTAGCGGCCGGGGAGCTGTTTTTT
CASRKGLAAGELFF
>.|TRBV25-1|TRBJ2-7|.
TGTGCCAGCAGTGATCTGGACAAGGCCTACGAGCAGTACTTC
CASSDLDKAYEQYF